This T cell receptor beta chain was identified during a study of blood T cell repertoires in COVID-19 (dated by TCRdb to 2020 to 2022). About the study as a whole: Samples from collaborators originated in the United States, Italy and Spain and spanned both the acute and convalescent phases of COVID-19. The sample metadata nearly always contained a de-identified subject ID, COVID-19 status, age in years and sex. The samples were drawn from the first 160 participants of the ongoing ImmuneRACE study and from 1,200 or so subjects provided by 6 global collaborators. Where available, HLA class I and class II types were taken from metadata supplied by the sample provider and were not determined by assay-based typing. The material from the prospective study consisted of cDNA or gDNA derived from T cells, B-cell-depleted T cells, or PBMCs. The repertoires were made available in a free public database intended to serve as a resource for research on the immune response to SARS-CoV-2. Deeply sampled blood TCRbeta repertoires from subjects exposed to, actively infected with, or recovered from COVID-19 were included in the dataset.

The immunoSEQ Assay, a bias-controlled multiplex PCR, was used to amplify TCRbeta CDR3 regions from genomic DNA. Per the original workflow: Nucleated cell counts per sample were estimated from amplification of reference gene primers within the assay. To quantify the absolute abundance of each unique TCRbeta CDR3 rearrangement, sequence reads were collapsed and filtered. For each sample, productive Simpson clonality was calculated by taking the square root of Simpson's diversity index across productive rearrangements. Here the immuneACCESS table is served through TCRdb, limited to in-frame sequences with V and J called. Missing clones are a known gap in these copies; in checked studies unresolved V genes cover under half, and the rest lacks a known reason. The DNA was the basis for D and trimming; V, J and clone size are from that table. This sample holds a few hundred thousand clones; around 92% were observed only once. The ten most abundant clones make up roughly 1.2% of the sample.

Collaborating institutions collected whole blood in K2EDTA tubes following their own protocols. For TCRbeta analysis, collaborators shipped samples in one of three forms: frozen whole blood, isolated PBMCs, or DNA extracted from either of those sample types. About this clone: Its recognized antigen is unknown. It has no much larger one-base neighbor in the sample; base qualities were not kept.

The investigation overall reported the following: The quantity of clinical and demographic metadata differed by source and by participant and was supplied without curation.

What was sequenced was peripheral blood. The TCR comes from a man between 35 and 55 years old with acute or convalescent COVID-19.

The CDR3 region: CASMGGGATDEQFF. The DNA reads TGTGCCAGCATGGGCGGGGGGGCAACCGATGAGCAGTTCTTC. The chain was built from TRBV4-2 and TRBJ2-1; 9 bases in the middle match TRBD2. Here V drops 7 bases and J drops 8 bases, and the junction holds 9 bases not matched to any gene. The CDR3 sequence holds 14 residues, the cysteine and phenylalanine included. The only DNA kept is the CDR3, 42 bases in frame from the first base. Sequences LGHNA (CDR1) and YNFKEQ (CDR2) are obtained from the germline V gene.